Described below is a single T cell receptor beta chain sequence and its context. The sample originates from a study of shared clonotypes between healthy human individuals. CD45RO-negative, CCR7-selected cells formed the naive CD8 fraction, which excluded terminally differentiated effector memory CD45RA+ cells. The method was immunoSEQ multiplex PCR; TCRdb's version includes in-frame clones alone and lacks a portion of them. The data show nearly 2 million clones, with over 85% seen just once and 0.9% to 1.5% held by the top ten. Germline V gene lookup returns CDR1 PRHDT and CDR2 FYEKMQ (reference sequence). The CDR3 totals 13 residues. The V gene lost 5 bases and the J gene lost 2 bases, with 10 bases spanning the gap.

The rearrangement uses TRBV13 and TRBJ2-7; D might be TRBD2 (5 bases). The receptor was derived from a man between 18 and 29 years old in good health. The sample comprised naive CD8+ T cells sorted from blood. CDR3 in amino acids: CASSGRGTYEQYF. CDR3 nucleotides: TGTGCCAGCAGCGGGAGAGGGACCTACGAGCAGTACTTC. Looking up the rest from reference TRBV13 and TRBJ2-7 gives the full variable domain: AAGVIQSPRHLIKEKRETATLKCYPIPRHDTVYWYQQGPGQDPQFLISFYEKMQSDKGSIPDRFSAQQFSDYHSELNMSSLELGDSALYFCASSGRGTYEQYFGPGTRLTVT.